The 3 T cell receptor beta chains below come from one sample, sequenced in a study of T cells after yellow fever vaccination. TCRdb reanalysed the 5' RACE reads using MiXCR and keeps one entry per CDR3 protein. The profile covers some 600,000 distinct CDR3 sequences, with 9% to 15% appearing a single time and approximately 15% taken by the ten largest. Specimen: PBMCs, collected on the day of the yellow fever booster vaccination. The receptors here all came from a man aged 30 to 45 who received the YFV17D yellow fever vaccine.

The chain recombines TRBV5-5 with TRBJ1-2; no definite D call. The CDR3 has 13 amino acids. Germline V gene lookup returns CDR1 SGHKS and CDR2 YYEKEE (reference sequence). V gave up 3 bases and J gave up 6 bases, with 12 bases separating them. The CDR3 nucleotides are TGTGCCAGCAGCTCCCGGTCTCTTAATGGCTACACCTTC. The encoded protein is CASSSRSLNGYTF.

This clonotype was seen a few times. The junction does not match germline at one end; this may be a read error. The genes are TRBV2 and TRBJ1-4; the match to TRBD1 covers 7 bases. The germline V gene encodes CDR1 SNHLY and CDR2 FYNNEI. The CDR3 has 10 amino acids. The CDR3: CASGEGTVTF. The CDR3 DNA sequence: TGTGCCAGCGGCGAAGGGACAGTCACTTTT. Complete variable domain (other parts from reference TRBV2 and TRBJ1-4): EPEVTQTPSHQVTQMGQEVILRCVPISNHLYFYWYRQILGQKVEFLVSFYNNEISEKSEIFDDQFSVERPDGSNFTLKIRSTKLEDSAMYFCASGEGTVTFGSGTQLSVL.

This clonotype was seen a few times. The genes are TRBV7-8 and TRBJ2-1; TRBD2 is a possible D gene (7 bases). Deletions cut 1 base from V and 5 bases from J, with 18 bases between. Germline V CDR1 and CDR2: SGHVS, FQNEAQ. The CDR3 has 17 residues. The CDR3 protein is CASSLGLWTRTDNEQFF. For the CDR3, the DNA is TGTGCCAGCAGCTTAGGTCTTTGGACTAGGACAGACAATGAGCAGTTCTTC.